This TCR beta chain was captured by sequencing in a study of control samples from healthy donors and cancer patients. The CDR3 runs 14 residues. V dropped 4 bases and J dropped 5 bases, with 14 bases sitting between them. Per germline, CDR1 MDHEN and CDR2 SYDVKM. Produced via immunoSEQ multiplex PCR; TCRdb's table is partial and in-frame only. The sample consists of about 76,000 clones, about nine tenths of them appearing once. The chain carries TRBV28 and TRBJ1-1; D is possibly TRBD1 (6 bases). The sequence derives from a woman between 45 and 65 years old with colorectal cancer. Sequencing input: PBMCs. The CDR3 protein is CASSSLQGNTEAFF. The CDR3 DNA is TGTGCCAGCAGTTCTCTTCAGGGGAATACTGAAGCTTTCTTT.